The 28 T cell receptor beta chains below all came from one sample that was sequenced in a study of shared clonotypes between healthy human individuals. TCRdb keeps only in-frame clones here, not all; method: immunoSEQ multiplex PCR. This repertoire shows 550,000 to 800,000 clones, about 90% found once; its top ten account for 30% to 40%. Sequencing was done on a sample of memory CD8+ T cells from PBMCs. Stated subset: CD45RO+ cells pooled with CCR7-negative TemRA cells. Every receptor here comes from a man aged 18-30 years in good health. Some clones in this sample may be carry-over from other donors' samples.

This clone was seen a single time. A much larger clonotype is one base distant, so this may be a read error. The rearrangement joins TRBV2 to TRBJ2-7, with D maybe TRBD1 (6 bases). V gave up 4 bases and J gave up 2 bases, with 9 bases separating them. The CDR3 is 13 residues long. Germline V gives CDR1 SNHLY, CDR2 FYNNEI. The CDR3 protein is CASSGTVTYEQYF. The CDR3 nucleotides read TGTGCCAGCAGTGGGACAGTTACCTACGAGCAGTACTTC.

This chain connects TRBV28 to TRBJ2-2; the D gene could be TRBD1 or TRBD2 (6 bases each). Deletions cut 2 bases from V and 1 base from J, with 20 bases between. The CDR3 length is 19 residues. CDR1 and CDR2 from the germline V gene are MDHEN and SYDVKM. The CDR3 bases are TGTGCCAGCAGTTTAAGAAGTTGGGGGGCCCCTGAGAACACCGGGGAGCTGTTTTTT. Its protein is CASSLRSWGAPENTGELFF.

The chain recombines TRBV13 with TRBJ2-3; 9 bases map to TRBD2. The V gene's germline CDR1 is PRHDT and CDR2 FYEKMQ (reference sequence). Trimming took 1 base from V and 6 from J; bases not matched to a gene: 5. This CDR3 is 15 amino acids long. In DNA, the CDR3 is TGTGCCAGCAGCTTAGTAGCGGGAGCGGGGGATACGCAGTATTTT. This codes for CASSLVAGAGDTQYF.

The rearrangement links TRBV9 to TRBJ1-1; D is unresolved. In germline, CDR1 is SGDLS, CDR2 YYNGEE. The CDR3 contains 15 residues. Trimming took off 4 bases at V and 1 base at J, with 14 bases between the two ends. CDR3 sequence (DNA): TGTGCCAGCAGCCCCCGGGTGACGGAGAACACTGAAGCTTTCTTT. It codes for CASSPRVTENTEAFF.

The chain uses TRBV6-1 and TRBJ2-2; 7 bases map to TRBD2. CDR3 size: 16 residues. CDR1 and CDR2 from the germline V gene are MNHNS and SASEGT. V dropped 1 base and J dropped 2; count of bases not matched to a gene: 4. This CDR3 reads CASSEERDVNTGELFF. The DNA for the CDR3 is TGTGCCAGCAGTGAAGAGCGGGACGTCAACACCGGGGAGCTGTTTTTT.

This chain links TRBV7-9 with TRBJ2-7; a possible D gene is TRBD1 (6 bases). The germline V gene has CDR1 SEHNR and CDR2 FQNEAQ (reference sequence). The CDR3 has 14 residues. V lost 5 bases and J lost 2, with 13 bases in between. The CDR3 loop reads CASSPTGFPYEQYF. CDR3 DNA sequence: TGTGCCAGCAGCCCAACAGGGTTCCCCTACGAGCAGTACTTC. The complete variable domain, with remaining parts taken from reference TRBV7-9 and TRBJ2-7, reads DTGVSQNPRHKITKRGQNVTFRCDPISEHNRLYWYRQTLGQGPEFLTYFQNEAQLEKSRLLSDRFSAERPKGSFSTLEIQRTEQGDSAMYLCASSPTGFPYEQYFGPGTRLTVT.

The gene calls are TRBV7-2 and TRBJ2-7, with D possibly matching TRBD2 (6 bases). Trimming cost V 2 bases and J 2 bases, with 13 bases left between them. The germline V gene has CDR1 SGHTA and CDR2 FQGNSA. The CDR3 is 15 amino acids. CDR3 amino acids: CASSLPGVRAYEQYF. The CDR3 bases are TGTGCCAGCAGCTTACCGGGGGTCAGAGCCTACGAGCAGTACTTC.

This chain's CDR3 is CAWIDRAGVNEQFF. The DNA for the CDR3 is TGTGCCTGGATAGACAGGGCGGGGGTCAATGAGCAGTTCTTC. The chain uses TRBV30 and TRBJ2-1; D possibly uses TRBD1 or TRBD2 (7 bases each). This CDR3 has 14 amino acids. From germline, CDR1 is GTSNPN and CDR2 SVGIG (reference sequence). With 4 bases removed from V and 6 bases from J, the gap between germline ends came to 16 bases.

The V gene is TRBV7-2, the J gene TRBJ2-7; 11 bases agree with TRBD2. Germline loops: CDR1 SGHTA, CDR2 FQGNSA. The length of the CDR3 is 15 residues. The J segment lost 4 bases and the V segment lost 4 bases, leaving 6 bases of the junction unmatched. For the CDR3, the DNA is TGTGCCAGCAGCTCACCTAGCGGGAGGTGGTACGAGCAGTACTTC. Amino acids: CASSSPSGRWYEQYF. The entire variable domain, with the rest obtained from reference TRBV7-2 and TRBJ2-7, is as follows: GAGVSQSPSNKVTEKGKDVELRCDPISGHTALYWYRQSLGQGLEFLIYFQGNSAPDKSGLPSDRFSAERTGGSVSTLTIQRTQQEDSAVYLCASSSPSGRWYEQYFGPGTRLTVT.

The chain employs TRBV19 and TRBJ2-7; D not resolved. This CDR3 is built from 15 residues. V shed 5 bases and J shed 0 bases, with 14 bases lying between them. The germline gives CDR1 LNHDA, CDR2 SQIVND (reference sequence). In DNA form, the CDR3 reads TGTGCCAGTAGTCCTACTACATTGAACTCCTACGAGCAGTACTTC. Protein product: CASSPTTLNSYEQYF.

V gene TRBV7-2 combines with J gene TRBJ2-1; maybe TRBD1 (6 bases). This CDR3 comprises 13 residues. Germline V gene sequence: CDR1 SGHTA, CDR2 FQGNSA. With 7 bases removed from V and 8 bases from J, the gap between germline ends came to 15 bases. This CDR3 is CASTHTGWDEQFF. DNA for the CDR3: TGTGCCAGCACCCATACAGGGTGGGATGAGCAGTTCTTC.

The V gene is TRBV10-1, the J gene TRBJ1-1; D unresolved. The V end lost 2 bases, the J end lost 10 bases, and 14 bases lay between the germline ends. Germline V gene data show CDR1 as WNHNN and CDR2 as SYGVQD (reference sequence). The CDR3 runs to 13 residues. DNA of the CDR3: TGCGCCAGCAGTGAGAGGCTGGACTGGGGAGCTTTCTTT. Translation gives CASSERLDWGAFF.

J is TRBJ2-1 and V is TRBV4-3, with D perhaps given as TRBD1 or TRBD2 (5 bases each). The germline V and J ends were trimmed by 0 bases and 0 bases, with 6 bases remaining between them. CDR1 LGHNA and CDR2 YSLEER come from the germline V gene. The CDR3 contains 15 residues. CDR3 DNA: TGCGCCAGCAGCCAAGATGGGGGCTCCTACAATGAGCAGTTCTTC. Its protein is CASSQDGGSYNEQFF.

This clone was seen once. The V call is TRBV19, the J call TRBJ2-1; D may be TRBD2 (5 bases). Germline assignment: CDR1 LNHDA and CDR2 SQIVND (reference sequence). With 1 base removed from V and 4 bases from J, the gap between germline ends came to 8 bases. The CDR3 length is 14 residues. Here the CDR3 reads CASSIGDYYNEQFF. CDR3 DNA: TGTGCCAGTAGTATAGGCGACTATTACAATGAGCAGTTCTTC. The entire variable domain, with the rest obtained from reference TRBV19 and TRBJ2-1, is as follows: DGGITQSPKYLFRKEGQNVTLSCEQNLNHDAMYWYRQDPGQGLRLIYYSQIVNDFQKGDIAEGYSVSREKKESFPLTVTSAQKNPTAFYLCASSIGDYYNEQFFGPGTRLTVL.

CDR3 nucleotide sequence: TGCGCCAGCAGTCAATCAACCGAGGGGAACTCCGGACTAGCGGCGCCCTACGAGCAGTACTTC. It yields the protein CASSQSTEGNSGLAAPYEQYF. This chain connects TRBV23-1 to TRBJ2-7; 10 bases match TRBD2. TRBV23-1 is an ORF for which the function is uncertain. Trimming cost V 0 bases and J 2 bases; bases outside gene matches: 19. This CDR3 spans 21 amino acids.

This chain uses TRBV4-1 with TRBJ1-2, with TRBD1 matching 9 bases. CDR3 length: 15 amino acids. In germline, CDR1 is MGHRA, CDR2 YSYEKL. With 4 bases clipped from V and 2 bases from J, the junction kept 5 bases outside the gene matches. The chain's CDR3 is CASSPRQGDNYGYTF. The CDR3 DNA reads TGCGCCAGCAGCCCCCGACAGGGGGACAACTATGGCTACACCTTC.

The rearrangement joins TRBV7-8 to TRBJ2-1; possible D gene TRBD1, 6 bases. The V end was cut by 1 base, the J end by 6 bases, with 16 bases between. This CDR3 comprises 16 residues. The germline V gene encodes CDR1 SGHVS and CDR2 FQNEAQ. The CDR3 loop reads CASSLGGRGSGNEQFF. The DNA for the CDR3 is TGTGCCAGCAGCTTAGGGGGCAGGGGATCGGGCAATGAGCAGTTCTTC. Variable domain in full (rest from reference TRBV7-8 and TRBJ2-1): GAGVSQSPRYKVAKRGQDVALRCDPISGHVSLFWYQQALGQGPEFLTYFQNEAQLDKSGLPSDRFFAERPEGSVSTLKIQRTQQEDSAVYLCASSLGGRGSGNEQFFGPGTRLTVL.

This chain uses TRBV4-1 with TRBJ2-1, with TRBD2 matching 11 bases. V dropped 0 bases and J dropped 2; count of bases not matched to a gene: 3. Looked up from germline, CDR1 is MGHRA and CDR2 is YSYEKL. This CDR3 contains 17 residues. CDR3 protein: CASSQDLTSGTYNEQFF. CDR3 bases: TGCGCCAGCAGCCAAGATCTGACTAGCGGGACCTACAATGAGCAGTTCTTC.

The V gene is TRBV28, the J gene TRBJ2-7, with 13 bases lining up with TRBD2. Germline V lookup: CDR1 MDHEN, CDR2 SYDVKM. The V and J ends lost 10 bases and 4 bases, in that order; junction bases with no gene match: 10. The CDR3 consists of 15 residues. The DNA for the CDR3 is TGTGCCACCAAAAGGACTAGCGGGAGCTCATACGAGCAGTACTTC. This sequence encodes CATKRTSGSSYEQYF.

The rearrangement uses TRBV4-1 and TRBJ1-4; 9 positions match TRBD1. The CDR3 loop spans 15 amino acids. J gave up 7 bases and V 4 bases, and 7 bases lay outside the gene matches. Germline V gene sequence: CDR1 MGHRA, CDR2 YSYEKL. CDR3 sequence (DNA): TGCGCCAGCAGCCCCCGACAGGGGGGAGGTGAAAAACTGTTTTTT. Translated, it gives CASSPRQGGGEKLFF.

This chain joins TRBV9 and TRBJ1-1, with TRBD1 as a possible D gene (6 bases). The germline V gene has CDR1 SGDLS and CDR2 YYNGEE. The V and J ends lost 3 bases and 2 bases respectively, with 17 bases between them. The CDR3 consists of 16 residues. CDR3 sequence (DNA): TGTGCCAGCAGCGCTTCCTCCGGGACAACAAACACTGAAGCTTTCTTT. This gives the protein CASSASSGTTNTEAFF.

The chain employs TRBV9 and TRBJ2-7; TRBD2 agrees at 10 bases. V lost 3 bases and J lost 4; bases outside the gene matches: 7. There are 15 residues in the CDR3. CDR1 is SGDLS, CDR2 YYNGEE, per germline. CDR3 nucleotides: TGTGCCAGCAGCGCTAGCGGGAGTGGGAGATACGAGCAGTACTTC. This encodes CASSASGSGRYEQYF.

The CDR3 DNA is TGTGCCAGCAGCTTAATCGCACAGGGGGCAGGCGAAAAACTGTTTTTT. Encoded protein: CASSLIAQGAGEKLFF. J is TRBJ1-4 and V is TRBV13; 9 nucleotides agree with TRBD1. The CDR3 runs to 16 residues. Germline CDR1 is PRHDT and CDR2 is FYEKMQ (reference sequence). V trimming: 2 bases; J trimming: 8 bases; junction bases outside the gene matches: 9.

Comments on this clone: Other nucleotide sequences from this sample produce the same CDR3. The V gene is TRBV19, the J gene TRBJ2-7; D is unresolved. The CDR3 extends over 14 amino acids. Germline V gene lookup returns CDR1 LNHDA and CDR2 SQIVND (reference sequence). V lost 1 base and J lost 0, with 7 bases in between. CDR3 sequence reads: CASSIVAASYEQYF. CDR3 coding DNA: TGTGCCAGTAGTATAGTGGCGGCCTCCTACGAGCAGTACTTC.

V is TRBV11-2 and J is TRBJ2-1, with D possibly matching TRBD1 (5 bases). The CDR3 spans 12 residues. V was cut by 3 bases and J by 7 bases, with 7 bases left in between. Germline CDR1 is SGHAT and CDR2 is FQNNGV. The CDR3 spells CASSLTDNEQFF. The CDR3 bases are TGTGCCAGCAGCTTGACAGATAATGAGCAGTTCTTC.

CDR3 protein: CASSPGGRGNEQYF. In nucleotides, the CDR3 is TGTGCCAGCAGTCCCGGGGGCAGGGGGAACGAGCAGTACTTC. J is TRBJ2-7 and V is TRBV28; D is perhaps TRBD1 (7 bases). The CDR3 has 14 residues. The germline gives CDR1 MDHEN, CDR2 SYDVKM. V was clipped by 5 bases and J by 5 bases, with 16 bases between them.

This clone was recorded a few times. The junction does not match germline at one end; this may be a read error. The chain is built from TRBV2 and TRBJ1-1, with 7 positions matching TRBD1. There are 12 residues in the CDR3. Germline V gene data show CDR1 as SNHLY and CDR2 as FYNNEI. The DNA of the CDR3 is TGTGCCGGCAGGGGGACGAACACTGAAGCTTTCTTT. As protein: CAGRGTNTEAFF.

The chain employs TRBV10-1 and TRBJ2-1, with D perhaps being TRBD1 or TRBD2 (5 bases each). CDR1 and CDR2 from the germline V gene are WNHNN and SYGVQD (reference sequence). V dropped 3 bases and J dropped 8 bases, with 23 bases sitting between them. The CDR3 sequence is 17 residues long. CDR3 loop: CASSEIPGRGRFDEQFF. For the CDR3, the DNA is TGCGCCAGCAGTGAAATTCCGGGACGCGGAAGATTCGATGAGCAGTTCTTC.